A single sample is the source of the 23 T cell receptor beta chains below, sequenced in a study of tumor and adjacent non-tumor tissue in lung cancer. This sample's RNA came from whole unsorted tissue. TCRbeta libraries were built with three rounds of nested PCR, modified from ARM-PCR. MiXCR, run by TCRdb on the multiplex PCR reads, gives a single entry per CDR3 protein. The data show around 66,000 distinct CDR3 sequences, less than 80% seen once. Sequencing was done on a sample of lung tumor tissue. These receptors were obtained from a man aged 60 to 69 with non-small cell lung cancer.

As concerns this clonotype: Likely a read error: the CDR3 ends without its conserved phenylalanine or tryptophan. The V and J genes are TRBV12-3 or TRBV12-4 and TRBJ2-7; D is perhaps TRBD2 (6 bases). Trimming removed 2 bases from V and 4 bases from J, with 12 bases in between. The CDR3 contains 14 residues. The CDR3 region is CASSLLEGGYEQYL. CDR3 in DNA: TGTGCCAGCAGTTTACTAGAGGGAGGATACGAGCAGTACCTC.

The V gene is TRBV29-1, the J gene TRBJ1-2; weak D call: TRBD1 (5 bases). CDR1 is SQVTM and CDR2 is ANQGSEA in the germline V gene. The CDR3 contains 10 residues. The CDR3, as DNA: TGCAGTCTAGGAGGGGAAGGCTACACCTTC. Translating it yields CSLGGEGYTF. Filled out from reference TRBV29-1 and TRBJ1-2, the complete variable domain reads SAVISQKPSRDICQRGTSLTIQCQVDSQVTMMFWYRQQPGQSLTLIATANQGSEATYESGFVIDKFPISRPNLTFSTLTVSNMSPEDSSIYLCSLGGEGYTFGSGTRLTVV.

This chain uses TRBV25-1 with TRBJ1-2; no clear D. CDR1 is MGHDK, CDR2 SYGVNS, per germline. This CDR3 is built from 14 residues. V gave up 3 bases and J gave up 4 bases, with 12 bases separating them. CDR3 amino acids: CASSEADGFYGYTF. The CDR3 coding sequence is TGTGCCAGCAGTGAGGCGGACGGATTCTATGGCTACACCTTC.

Points on this clonotype: At one end, the junction sequence differs from germline, possibly due to a read error. The chain combines TRBV5-1 with TRBJ1-1; D unresolved. Germline lookup yields CDR1 SGHRS and CDR2 YFSETQ. The CDR3 length is 15 residues. Written as DNA, the CDR3 is TGCGCCGGCAGCTTGGCCGCAGGAGAAAGGACTGAAGCTTTCTTT. This translates into CAGSLAAGERTEAFF.

Remarks on this clonotype: This CDR3 fails to terminate in the conserved phenylalanine or tryptophan, so it likely reflects a read error. The DNA of the CDR3 is TGTGTCAGCAGCTTAGACCAGGGGGGCCGCTACGAGCAGTACCCC. This translates into CVSSLDQGGRYEQYP. The gene calls are TRBV11-1 and TRBJ2-7; TRBD1 might be the D (7 bases). Looked up from germline, CDR1 is SGHAT and CDR2 is FQDESV (reference sequence). The CDR3 loop spans 15 amino acids.

This clonotype was detected a few times. The rearrangement joins TRBV20-1 to TRBJ2-3; D is unclear. From germline, CDR1 is DFQATT and CDR2 SNEGSKA (reference sequence). The ends were cut back, 5 bases at V and 5 bases at J, with 11 bases in the middle. This CDR3 has 12 amino acids. The CDR3 is CSAWIPGDTQYF. CDR3 bases: TGCAGTGCTTGGATACCGGGAGATACGCAGTATTTT.

The V gene is TRBV12-3 or TRBV12-4, the J gene TRBJ2-1; 7 bases map to TRBD2. The CDR3 loop spans 15 amino acids. Unmatched junction bases numbered 17, after V lost 3 bases and J lost 15 bases. The CDR3: CASSFPQRDHNEGFF. CDR3 coding DNA: TGTGCCAGCAGTTTCCCTCAGCGGGACCATAATGAGGGGTTCTTC.

As regards this clonotype: Possible read error: a much larger clone is one base away. The conserved phenylalanine or tryptophan normally closing the CDR3 is absent here, so this likely arose from a read error. This sequence joins TRBV6-6 and TRBJ2-7; D unclear. The CDR3 consists of 13 residues. Germline V gene data show CDR1 as MNHNY and CDR2 as SVGAGI (reference sequence). The V and J ends lost 2 bases and 3 bases respectively, with 8 bases between them. CDR3 nucleotides: TGTGCCAGCAGTTACCAGAGACTCTACGAGCAGTACTTG. Amino acid sequence: CASSYQRLYEQYL.

Of note for this clonotype: Its ends do not fully match the called genes, so a read error is possible. This chain uses TRBV6-1 with TRBJ2-7; D not resolved. The CDR3 spans 11 residues. Germline CDR1 is MNHNS and CDR2 is SASEGT. As DNA, the CDR3 is TGTGCGAGCAGTAGGATAGGTGAGCAGTACTTC. Translation gives CASSRIGEQYF.

The chain couples TRBV6-2 or TRBV6-3 to TRBJ2-5, with D perhaps matching TRBD1 (5 bases). This CDR3 is 14 amino acids long. V shed 7 bases and J shed 4 bases, with 16 bases lying between them. Per germline, CDR1 MNHEY and CDR2 SVGEGT. The CDR3 region is CASIKPDSGETQYF. Here the CDR3 DNA reads TGTGCCAGCATTAAACCCGACAGTGGAGAGACCCAGTACTTC.

This clonotype occurred many times. V gene TRBV6-1 combines with J gene TRBJ2-3, with a tentative D call TRBD2 (5 bases). Trimming took 4 bases from V and 0 from J, leaving 11 bases between them. CDR3 size: 15 residues. Germline CDR1 reads MNHNS; CDR2 reads SASEGT. The CDR3 DNA reads TGTGCCAGCAGTGTAAGCGGAGGAAGCACAGATACGCAGTATTTT. This gives the protein CASSVSGGSTDTQYF.

This clonotype was seen a few times. The conserved closing phenylalanine or tryptophan is absent in this CDR3, likely reflecting a read error. The V and J genes are TRBV29-1 and TRBJ2-5; a possible D gene is TRBD1 (5 bases). Germline V gives CDR1 SQVTM, CDR2 ANQGSEA. Trimming took off 2 bases at V and 11 bases at J, with 18 bases between the two ends. The CDR3 is made up of 13 amino acids. The CDR3 loop reads CSVETGVQEKQYI. Here the CDR3 DNA reads TGCAGCGTTGAAACAGGTGTACAAGAGAAACAGTACATC.

Points on this clonotype: This sequence may be a read error, since a much larger clone differs from it by one base. The chain links TRBV30 to TRBJ2-7, with a weak D call TRBD2 (6 bases). Looked up from germline, CDR1 is GTSNPN and CDR2 is SVGIG (reference sequence). The CDR3 has 11 amino acids. V lost 1 base, J lost 5 bases, and 6 bases lay in between. CDR3 nucleotide sequence: TGTGCCTGGAGTGCGGGGGACGAGCAGTACTTC. Translation gives CAWSAGDEQYF.

Notes on this clonotype: Sequence at one end of the junction differs from germline and may be a read error. The rearrangement links TRBV20-1 to TRBJ2-3; D uncertain. Germline CDR1 and CDR2: DFQATT and SNEGSKA (reference sequence). This CDR3 is 15 amino acids long. The CDR3, as DNA: TGCAGTGCTGAGTCCCATCAAAGCGCCACAGATATGCAGTATTTT. Its protein product is CSAESHQSATDMQYF.

This clonotype was seen just once. At one of its ends the junction is not consistent with the germline gene, which may arise from a read error. V and J are TRBV20-1 and TRBJ1-5; maybe TRBD1 (5 bases). This CDR3 region has 18 residues. Germline V gene data show CDR1 as DFQATT and CDR2 as SNEGSKA (reference sequence). This chain's CDR3 is CSARDRRFLSGGDQPQHF. The CDR3 coding sequence is TGCAGTGCTAGAGATCGTCGATTTTTGTCGGGGGGAGATCAGCCCCAGCATTTC.

Regarding this clonotype: One base away lies a much larger clone, so this may be a sequencing read error. The genes are TRBV24-1 and TRBJ2-3; D ambiguous. Trimming left V 5 bases short and J 5 bases short, with 7 bases between. CDR1 is KGHDR and CDR2 is SFDVKD in the germline V gene. The length of the CDR3 is 12 residues. CDR3 sequence: CATSGDIDTQYF. CDR3 coding DNA: TGTGCCACCAGTGGGGATATAGATACGCAGTATTTT.

With respect to this clonotype: Being one base from a much bigger clone, this may be a read error. The chain links TRBV11-2 to TRBJ2-7; tentative D call: TRBD1 (6 bases). The CDR3 has 15 residues. Germline V CDR1 and CDR2: SGHAT, FQNNGV. CDR3 DNA sequence: TGTGCCAGCAGCTTAGACCGAGGGGGACGCTACGAGCTGTACTTC. As protein: CASSLDRGGRYELYF.

Notes on this clonotype: At one of its ends the junction is not consistent with the germline gene, which may arise from a read error. The V gene is TRBV6-5, the J gene TRBJ2-7, with 7 nucleotides matching TRBD2. The length of the CDR3 is 15 residues. From germline, CDR1 is MNHEY and CDR2 SVGAGI. The CDR3 here is CVSNYSRRETVERYF. As DNA, the CDR3 is TGTGTCAGCAATTACTCGAGGCGGGAGACGGTCGAGCGGTACTTC.

This chain joins TRBV6-1 and TRBJ1-5; 7 bases align to TRBD1. The junction had 22 bases not matched to a gene; V was cut back by 8 bases and J by 15 bases. The CDR3 loop spans 15 amino acids. Germline assignment: CDR1 MNHNS and CDR2 SASEGT. This CDR3 is CASRPSWDSNQLRHF. CDR3 DNA: TGTGCCAGCCGCCCGAGCTGGGACAGCAATCAGCTCCGGCATTTT.

This clonotype was seen ten or more times. The chain's CDR3 is CSASVSGSEVETQYF. The CDR3 DNA reads as TGCAGTGCTAGCGTTAGCGGGAGTGAAGTAGAGACCCAGTACTTC. V gene TRBV20-1 combines with J gene TRBJ2-5; 9 positions match TRBD2. Per the germline V gene, CDR1 is DFQATT and CDR2 is SNEGSKA (reference sequence). V was clipped by 3 bases and J by 4 bases; unmatched bases: 9. The CDR3 spans 15 residues.

As for this clonotype: It may be a read error: a sequence one base away is much more abundant. V and J are TRBV6-5 and TRBJ1-3; 8 bases align to TRBD1. The CDR3 has 13 residues. Per the germline V gene, CDR1 is MNHEY and CDR2 is SVGAGI. The CDR3 sequence is CSSSDRGGNTIYF. CDR3 coding DNA: TGTTCCAGCAGCGACAGGGGTGGAAACACCATATATTTT.

This clonotype showed up just a few times. A clone one base away is much larger, so this may be a read error. The chain uses TRBV29-1 and TRBJ1-1; D is unclear. Per germline, CDR1 SQVTM and CDR2 ANQGSEA. There are 11 residues in the CDR3. CDR3 coding DNA: TGCAGCGTCGCCCGGGGAAAAGGAGAGAATTTT. It encodes CSVARGKGENF.

Points on this clonotype: This may be a read error: a much more frequent sequence differs by one nucleotide. This rearrangement joins TRBV24-1 to TRBJ1-1, with D possibly being TRBD1 (5 bases). The CDR3 has 16 amino acids. The germline CDR1 and CDR2 sequences are KGHDR and SFDVKD. The CDR3 here is CATSEQTDGMNIEAFF. The CDR3 coding sequence is TGTGCCACCAGTGAACAGACAGACGGGATGAACATTGAAGCTTTCTTT.